The source of this T cell receptor beta chain is a study of shared clonotypes between healthy human individuals. The germline V gene encodes CDR1 SNHLY and CDR2 FYNNEI. The CDR3 extends over 11 amino acids. Clones were read by immunoSEQ multiplex PCR, and TCRdb kept only the in-frame ones, dropping some. The repertoire holds about 2.4 million clones, with around nine tenths as singletons. This chain uses TRBV2 with TRBJ2-5; D unclear. The J call could be wrong; TRBJ2-7 is a better fit for the DNA end. What was sequenced was naive CD4+ T cells sorted from blood. Specified subset: CD45RA+ positively selected. The origin of this receptor is a man younger than 35 in good health. The CDR3 DNA sequence: TGTGCCAGCAGTTCGACCGACGAGCAGTACTTC. Translated: CASSSTDEQYF.